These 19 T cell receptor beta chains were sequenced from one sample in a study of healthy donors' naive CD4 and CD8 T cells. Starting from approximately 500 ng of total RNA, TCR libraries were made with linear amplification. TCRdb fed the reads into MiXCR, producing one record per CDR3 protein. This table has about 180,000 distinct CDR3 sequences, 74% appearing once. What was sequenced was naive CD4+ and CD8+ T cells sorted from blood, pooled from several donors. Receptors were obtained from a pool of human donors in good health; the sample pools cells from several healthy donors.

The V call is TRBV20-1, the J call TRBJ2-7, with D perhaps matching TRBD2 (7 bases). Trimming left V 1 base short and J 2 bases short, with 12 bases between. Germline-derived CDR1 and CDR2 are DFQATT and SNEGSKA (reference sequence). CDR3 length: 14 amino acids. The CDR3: CSARAAGATYEQYF. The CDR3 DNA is TGCAGTGCTAGAGCGGCGGGGGCCACCTACGAGCAGTACTTC.

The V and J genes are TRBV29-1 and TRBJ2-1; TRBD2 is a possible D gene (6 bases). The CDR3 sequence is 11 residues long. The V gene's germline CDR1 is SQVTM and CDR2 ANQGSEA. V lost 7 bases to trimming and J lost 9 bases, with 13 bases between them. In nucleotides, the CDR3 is TGCAGCGCGGGGCGGGGCACTGAGCAGTTCTTC. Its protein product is CSAGRGTEQFF.

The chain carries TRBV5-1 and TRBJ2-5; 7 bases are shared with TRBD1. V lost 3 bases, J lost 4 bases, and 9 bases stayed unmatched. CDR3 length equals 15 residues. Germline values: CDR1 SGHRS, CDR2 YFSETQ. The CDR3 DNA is TGCGCCAGCAGCTGGGGGACAGTTGATGGAGAGACCCAGTACTTC. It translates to CASSWGTVDGETQYF. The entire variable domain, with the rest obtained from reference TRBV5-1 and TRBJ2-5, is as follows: KAGVTQTPRYLIKTRGQQVTLSCSPISGHRSVSWYQQTPGQGLQFLFEYFSETQRNKGNFPGRFSGRQFSNSRSEMNVSTLELGDSALYLCASSWGTVDGETQYFGPGTRLLVL.

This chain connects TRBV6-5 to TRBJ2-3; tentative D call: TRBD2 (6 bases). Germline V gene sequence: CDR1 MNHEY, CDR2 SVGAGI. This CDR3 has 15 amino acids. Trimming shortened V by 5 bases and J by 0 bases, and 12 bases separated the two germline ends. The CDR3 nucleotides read TGTGCCAGCAGTCAAGGGACTTATAGCACAGATACGCAGTATTTT. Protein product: CASSQGTYSTDTQYF.

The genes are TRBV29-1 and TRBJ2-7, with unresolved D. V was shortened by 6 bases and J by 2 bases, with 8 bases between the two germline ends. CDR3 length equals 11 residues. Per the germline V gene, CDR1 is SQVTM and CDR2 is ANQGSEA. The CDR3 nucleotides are TGCAGCGTCCTAGGTGCCTACGAGCAGTACTTC. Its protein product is CSVLGAYEQYF.

CDR3: CASSYSGTRSTDTQYF. The CDR3 nucleotides are TGTGCCAGCAGTTACTCGGGGACTAGGAGTACAGATACGCAGTATTTT. This rearrangement joins TRBV6-5 to TRBJ2-3, with 8 nucleotides matching TRBD2. CDR1 is MNHEY, CDR2 SVGAGI, per germline. V lost 0 bases and J lost 3; bases outside the gene matches: 5. The CDR3 spans 16 residues.

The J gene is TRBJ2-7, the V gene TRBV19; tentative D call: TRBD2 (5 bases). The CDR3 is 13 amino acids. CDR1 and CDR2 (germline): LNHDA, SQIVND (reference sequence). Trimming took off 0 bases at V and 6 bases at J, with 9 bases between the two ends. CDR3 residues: CASSIEDYSEQYF. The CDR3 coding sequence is TGTGCCAGTAGTATAGAAGACTATTCCGAGCAGTACTTC.

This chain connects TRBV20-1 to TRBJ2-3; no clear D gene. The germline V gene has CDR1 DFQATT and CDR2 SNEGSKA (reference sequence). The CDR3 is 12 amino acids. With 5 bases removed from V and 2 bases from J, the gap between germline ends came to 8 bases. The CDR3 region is CSAEPPTDTQYF. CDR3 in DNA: TGCAGTGCTGAGCCACCCACAGATACGCAGTATTTT.

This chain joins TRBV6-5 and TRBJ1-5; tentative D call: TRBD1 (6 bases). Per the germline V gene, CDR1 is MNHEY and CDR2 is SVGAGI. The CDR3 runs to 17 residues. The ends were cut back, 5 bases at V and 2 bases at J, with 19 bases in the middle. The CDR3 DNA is TGTGCCAGCAGTCGGGACAACTCTGGTTCGGGCAATCAGCCCCAGCATTTT. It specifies CASSRDNSGSGNQPQHF.

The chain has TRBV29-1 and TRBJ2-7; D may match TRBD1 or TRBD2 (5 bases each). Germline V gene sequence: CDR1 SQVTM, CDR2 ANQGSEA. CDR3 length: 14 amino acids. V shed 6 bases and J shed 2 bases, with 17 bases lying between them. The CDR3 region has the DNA TGCAGCGTCCCAGCCGGGACGGCACCCTACGAGCAGTACTTC. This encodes CSVPAGTAPYEQYF.

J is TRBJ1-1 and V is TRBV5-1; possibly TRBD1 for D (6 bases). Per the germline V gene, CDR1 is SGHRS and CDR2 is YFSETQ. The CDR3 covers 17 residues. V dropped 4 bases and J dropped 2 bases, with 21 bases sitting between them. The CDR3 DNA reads TGCGCCAGCAGCCTCCGCGGGCAGGTGGGGGGCAACACTGAAGCTTTCTTT. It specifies CASSLRGQVGGNTEAFF.

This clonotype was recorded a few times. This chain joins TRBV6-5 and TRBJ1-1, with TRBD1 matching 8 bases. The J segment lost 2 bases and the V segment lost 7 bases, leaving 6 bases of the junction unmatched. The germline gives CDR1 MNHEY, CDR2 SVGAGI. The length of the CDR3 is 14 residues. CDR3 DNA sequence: TGTGCCAGCACCAACGGACAGGGAAACACTGAAGCTTTCTTT. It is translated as CASTNGQGNTEAFF.

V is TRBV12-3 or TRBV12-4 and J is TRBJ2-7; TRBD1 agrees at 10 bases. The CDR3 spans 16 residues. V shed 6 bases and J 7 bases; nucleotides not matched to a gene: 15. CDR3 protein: CASSPTREDRGREQYF. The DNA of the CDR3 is TGTGCCAGCAGCCCAACTCGAGAAGACAGGGGGCGGGAGCAGTACTTC.

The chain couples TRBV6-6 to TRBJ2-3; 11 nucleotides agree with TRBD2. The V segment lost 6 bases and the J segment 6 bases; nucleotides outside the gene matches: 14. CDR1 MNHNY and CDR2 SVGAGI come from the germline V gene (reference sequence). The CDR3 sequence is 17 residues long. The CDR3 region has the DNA TGTGCCAGCAGATCCCATAGCGGGAGGGCCCCATCGGATACGCAGTATTTT. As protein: CASRSHSGRAPSDTQYF.

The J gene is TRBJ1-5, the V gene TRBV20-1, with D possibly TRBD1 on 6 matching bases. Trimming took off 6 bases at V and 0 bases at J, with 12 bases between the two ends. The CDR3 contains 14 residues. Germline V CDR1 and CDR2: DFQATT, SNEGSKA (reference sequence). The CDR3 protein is CSALTGNSNQPQHF. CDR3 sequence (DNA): TGCAGTGCCCTGACAGGTAATAGCAATCAGCCCCAGCATTTT.

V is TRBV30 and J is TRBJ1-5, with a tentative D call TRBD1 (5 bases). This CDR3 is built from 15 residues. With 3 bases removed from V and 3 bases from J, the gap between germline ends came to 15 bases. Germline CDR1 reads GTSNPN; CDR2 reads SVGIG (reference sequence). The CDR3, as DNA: TGTGCCTGGAGCCCGGACATCCTATCCAATCAGCCCCAGCATTTT. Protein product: CAWSPDILSNQPQHF.

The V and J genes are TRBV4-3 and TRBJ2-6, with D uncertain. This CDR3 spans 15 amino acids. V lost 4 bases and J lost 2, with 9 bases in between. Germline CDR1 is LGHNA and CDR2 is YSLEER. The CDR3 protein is CASSPKLTGANVLTF. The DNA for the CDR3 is TGCGCCAGCAGCCCGAAATTGACTGGGGCCAACGTCCTGACTTTC.

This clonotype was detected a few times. For the CDR3, the DNA is TGTGCCAGCAGCTTACAGAGACAGGCCACCTACGAGCAGTACTTC. Its translation is CASSLQRQATYEQYF. The chain has TRBV7-8 and TRBJ2-7, with D perhaps TRBD1 (6 bases). The CDR3 runs to 15 residues. The V and J ends lost 2 bases and 2 bases respectively, with 13 bases between them. Germline CDR1 SGHVS, CDR2 FQNEAQ.

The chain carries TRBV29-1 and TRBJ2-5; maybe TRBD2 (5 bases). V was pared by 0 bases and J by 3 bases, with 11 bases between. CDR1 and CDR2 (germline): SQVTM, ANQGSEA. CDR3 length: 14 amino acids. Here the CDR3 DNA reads TGCAGCGTTGAAGAAACCTTCGGGGAAGAGACCCAGTACTTC. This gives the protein CSVEETFGEETQYF.